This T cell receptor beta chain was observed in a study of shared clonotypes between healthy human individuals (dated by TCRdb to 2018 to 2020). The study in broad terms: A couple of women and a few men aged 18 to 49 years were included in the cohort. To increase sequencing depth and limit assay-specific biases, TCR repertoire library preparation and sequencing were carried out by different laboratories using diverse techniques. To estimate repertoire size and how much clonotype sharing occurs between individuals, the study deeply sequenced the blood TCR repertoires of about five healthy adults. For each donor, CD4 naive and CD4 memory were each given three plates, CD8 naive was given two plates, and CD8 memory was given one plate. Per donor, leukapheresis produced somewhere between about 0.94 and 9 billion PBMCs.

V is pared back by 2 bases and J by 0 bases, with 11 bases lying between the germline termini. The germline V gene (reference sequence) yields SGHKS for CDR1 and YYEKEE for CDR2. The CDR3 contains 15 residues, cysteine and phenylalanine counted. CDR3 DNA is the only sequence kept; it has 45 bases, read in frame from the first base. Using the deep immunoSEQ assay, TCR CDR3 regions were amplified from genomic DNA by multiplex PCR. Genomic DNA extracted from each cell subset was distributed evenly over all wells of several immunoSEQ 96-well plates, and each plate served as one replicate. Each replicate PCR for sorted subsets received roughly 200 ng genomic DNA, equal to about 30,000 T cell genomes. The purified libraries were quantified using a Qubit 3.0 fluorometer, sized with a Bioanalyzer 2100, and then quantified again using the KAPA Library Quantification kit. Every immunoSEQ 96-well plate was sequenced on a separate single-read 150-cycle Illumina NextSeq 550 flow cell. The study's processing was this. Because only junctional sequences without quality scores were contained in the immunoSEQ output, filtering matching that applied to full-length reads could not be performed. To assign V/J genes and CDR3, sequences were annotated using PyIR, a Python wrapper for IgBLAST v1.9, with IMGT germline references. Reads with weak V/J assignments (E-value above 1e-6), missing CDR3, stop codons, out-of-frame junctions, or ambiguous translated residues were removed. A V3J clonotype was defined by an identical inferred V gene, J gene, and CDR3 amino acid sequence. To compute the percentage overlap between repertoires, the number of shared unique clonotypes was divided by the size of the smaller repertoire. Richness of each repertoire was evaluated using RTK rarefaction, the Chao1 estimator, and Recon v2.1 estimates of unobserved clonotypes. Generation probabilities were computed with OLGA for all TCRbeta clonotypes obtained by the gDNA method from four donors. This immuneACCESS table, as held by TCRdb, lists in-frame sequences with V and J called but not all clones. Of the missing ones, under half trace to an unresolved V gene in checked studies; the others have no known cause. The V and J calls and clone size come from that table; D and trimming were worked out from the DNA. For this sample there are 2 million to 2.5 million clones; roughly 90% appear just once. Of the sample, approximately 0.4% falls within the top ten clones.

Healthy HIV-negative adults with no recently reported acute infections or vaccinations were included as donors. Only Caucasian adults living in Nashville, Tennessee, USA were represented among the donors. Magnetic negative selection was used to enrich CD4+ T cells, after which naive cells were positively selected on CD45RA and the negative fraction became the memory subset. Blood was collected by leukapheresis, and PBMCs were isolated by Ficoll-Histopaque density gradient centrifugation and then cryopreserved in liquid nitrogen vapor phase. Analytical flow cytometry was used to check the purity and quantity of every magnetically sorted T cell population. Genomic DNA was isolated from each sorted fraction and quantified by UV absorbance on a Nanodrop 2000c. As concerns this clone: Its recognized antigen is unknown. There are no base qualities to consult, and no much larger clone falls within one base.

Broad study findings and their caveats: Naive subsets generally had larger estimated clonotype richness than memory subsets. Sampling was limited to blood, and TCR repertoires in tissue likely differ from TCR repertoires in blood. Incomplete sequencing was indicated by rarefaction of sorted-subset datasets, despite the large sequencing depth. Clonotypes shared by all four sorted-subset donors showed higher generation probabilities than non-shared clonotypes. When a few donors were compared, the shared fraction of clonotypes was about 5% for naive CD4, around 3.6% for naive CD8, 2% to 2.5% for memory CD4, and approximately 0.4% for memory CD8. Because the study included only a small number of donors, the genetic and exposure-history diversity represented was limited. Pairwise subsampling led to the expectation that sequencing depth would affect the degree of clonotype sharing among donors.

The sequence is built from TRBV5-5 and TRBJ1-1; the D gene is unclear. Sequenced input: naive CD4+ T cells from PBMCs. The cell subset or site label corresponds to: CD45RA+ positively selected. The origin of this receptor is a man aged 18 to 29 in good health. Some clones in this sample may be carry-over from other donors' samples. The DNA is TGTGCCAGCAGCTTTGTTTGGCAGATGAACACTGAAGCTTTCTTT. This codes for CASSFVWQMNTEAFF.